This T cell receptor (beta chain) was sequenced during a study of cytomegalovirus exposure and HLA in healthy donors. Findings and limits, study-wide: Among the sequence variants, a highly shared cluster was likely an artifact of sequencing. Cytomegalovirus association was listed for 150 to 200 TCR beta chains. In a later analysis, donors in an Asian-associated ancestry cluster reportedly had fewer N-insertions in productive TCRs than the cohort mean. A later analysis revealed that TCR association rates differed between HLA loci, peaking at DRB1 and bottoming out at HLA-C.

This clone was detected only a few times. No antigen is known for it. V lost 0 bases and J lost 0, with 15 bases in between. Germline lookup yields CDR1 SGHNT and CDR2 YYREEE (reference sequence). The CDR3 sequence is 17 residues long. PCR amplification relied on 60 Vbeta primers (plus 13 Jbeta primers). TCRdb's copy holds only in-frame clones and misses some; the assay was immunoSEQ multiplex PCR. The table includes 140,000 or so clones, more than 55% detected once. The chain has TRBV5-4 and TRBJ1-2; D is unclear. Sample: PBMCs. This sequence originates from a woman aged 60-75 years in good health and CMV-seronegative. DNA for the CDR3: TGTGCCAGCAGCTTGGACAGCGGCCTGCTAGCTAACTATGGCTACACCTTC. It yields the protein CASSLDSGLLANYGYTF.